A single T cell receptor (beta chain) is shown here with its context. The CDR3 contains 15 residues. V was trimmed by 2 bases and J by 2 bases, leaving 10 bases between them. Per the germline V gene, CDR1 is ENHRY and CDR2 is SYGVKD. Arm-PCR of CDR3 regions and iRepertoire HTBI primers were the basis on which TCR beta libraries were built. Authors' analysis steps: Identified segments across samples numbered roughly 62 TRBV and about 15 TRBJ. MiXCR, run by TCRdb on the multiplex PCR reads, gives a single entry per CDR3 protein. The V and J calls here are based on TCRdb, not the publication. The table lists around 300,000 distinct CDR3 sequences, around 20% of them singletons. This entry belongs to a study of regulatory T cells in long-lasting Graves disease. Time point: persistent/refractory GD, antithyroid drugs over 5 years with positive TRAb. Construction of the TCR library relied on RNA isolated from PBMCs.

The rearrangement joins TRBV10-3 to TRBJ1-3; tentatively, D is TRBD1 (5 bases). The sequence came from a female donor with Graves disease. This sample comprised peripheral blood mononuclear cells (PBMCs), obtained when the disease was refractory, from a patient treated with antithyroid drugs. The CDR3 DNA is TGTGCCATCAGTGAGGAGGGGATGGCTGGAAACACCATATATTTT. Its translation: CAISEEGMAGNTIYF.